This T cell receptor (beta chain) emerged from a study of CD8 T cells in Susac syndrome (dated by TCRdb to between 2018 and 2020). Regarding the study in general: The study used repertoire sequencing to test whether antigen drove CD8+ T cell activation and differentiation in Susac syndrome. CD8+ T cell repertoire clonality was compared between more than 9 healthy donors, approximately 14 Susac syndrome patients and some 15 multiple sclerosis patients.

RNA was extracted using the RNeasy kit, and roughly 0.5 to 1 microgram was reverse transcribed with random hexamers. TCR beta CDR3 regions were amplified with the immunoSEQ multiplex PCR assay covering 54 Vbeta and 13 Jbeta segments. To correct PCR amplification bias, a synthetic template baseline was used for both primer optimization and computational correction. The published analysis was carried out like this. Reads were annotated to V, D and J genes per IMGT and analyzed with immunoSEQ Analyzer, keeping only productive sequences. To calculate clonality, Shannon entropy was normalized by log2 of the number of productive unique sequences and then subtracted from one. For each patient and control, public and private clones were evaluated within the 100 most prevalent clones. Clones were defined as Susac-specific if absent from the healthy and MS cohorts, from around 1,100 published viral clones and from other ImmuneACCESS disease sequences. The public reads were run again by TCRdb, first through fastp at Q25 and then through MiXCR, and only productive beta chains were kept. Merged by CDR3 protein, the rows form single entries marked with the most common genes and DNA. It is TCRdb's table, rather than the study itself, that gives the V and J calls and clone size. The sample records about 73,000 distinct CDR3 sequences, around 96% of which are singletons. The ten largest clones take up approximately 0.38% of the sample.

Peripheral blood CD8+ and CD4+ T cells from healthy donors, Susac syndrome patients and multiple sclerosis patients were profiled using high-throughput TCR beta sequencing. Multiple sclerosis controls were treatment-naive patients with stable or active relapsing-remitting disease fulfilling revised McDonald criteria. Bulk CD8+ and CD4+ T cells were purified magnetically by negative isolation, whereas CD8+ TEMRA cells were enriched by FACS. Blood was collected in EDTA tubes and processed within 24 hours, with PBMCs isolated through density gradient centrifugation. PBMCs intended for TCR sequencing were frozen in liquid nitrogen and were later thawed in a 37 degrees C water bath. A purity of at least 90% was achieved for sorted or isolated CD4+, CD8+ and CD8+ TEMRA cells. What the research found in general, with its limitations: The study acknowledged that relatively few individuals were included in the TCR sequencing and HLA analysis.

CDR1 and CDR2 (SEHNR, FQNEAQ) derive from the germline V gene (reference sequence). Counted from cysteine to phenylalanine, this CDR3 has 18 amino acids. Just the 54-base CDR3 DNA is kept, in frame starting at base 1. V is pared back by 5 bases and J by 0 bases, with 17 bases lying between the germline termini. The count of this clonotype is one. Its antigen is not yet known. The input lacks base qualities; no much larger clone sits a single base away. One read gives only weak evidence. The clonotype originates from a human donor with multiple sclerosis. Material for sequencing was CD8+ T cells from PBMCs. The V gene is TRBV7-9 and the J gene is TRBJ2-6; the D gene cannot be named for sure. The nucleotide sequence is given as TGTGCCAGCAGCCATAGGCAGGTCCTAAGCTCTGGGGCCAACGTCCTGACTTTC. The translation is CASSHRQVLSSGANVLTF.